The T cell receptor (beta chain) described here comes from a study of shared clonotypes between healthy human individuals. Naive CD8 cells lacked CD45RO and underwent positive selection for CCR7, leaving out terminally differentiated effector memory CD45RA+ cells. The CDR3 contains 18 residues. Germline CDR1 and CDR2: WSHSY and SAAADI. The ends were cut back, 3 bases at V and 4 bases at J, with 24 bases in the middle. Method: immunoSEQ multiplex PCR; TCRdb's copy keeps in-frame clones and lacks some. Of hundreds of thousands of clones detected, 90% to 95% appear once; the ten largest clones hold over 0.1%.

Sequencing input: naive CD8+ T cells sorted from blood. This receptor was identified in a woman aged 25 to 39 in good health. The chain couples TRBV10-2 to TRBJ1-1; tentatively, D is TRBD1 (5 bases). The CDR3 protein is CASSDSRVTERLGTEAFF. CDR3 bases: TGCGCCAGCAGTGACTCCCGGGTGACAGAGAGGTTGGGCACTGAAGCTTTCTTT.